This TCR beta chain was retrieved from a study of T cell changes during pregnancy in multiple sclerosis. The CDR3 runs to 14 residues. The V end was cut by 2 bases, the J end by 7 bases, with 12 bases between. The germline gives CDR1 MNHEY, CDR2 SVGAGI. TCRdb keeps only in-frame clones here, not all; method: immunoSEQ multiplex PCR. This repertoire shows around 59,000 clones, almost 95% found once; its top ten account for 0.8% to 1%. The chain carries TRBV6-5 and TRBJ1-5, with unresolved D. The sequence was obtained from a female donor with multiple sclerosis, enrolled in a pregnancy study. This material consisted of peripheral blood, taken in the first trimester of pregnancy. This CDR3 reads CASSYLGLEQPQHF. Written as DNA, the CDR3 is TGTGCCAGCAGTTACCTTGGGCTGGAACAGCCCCAGCATTTT.